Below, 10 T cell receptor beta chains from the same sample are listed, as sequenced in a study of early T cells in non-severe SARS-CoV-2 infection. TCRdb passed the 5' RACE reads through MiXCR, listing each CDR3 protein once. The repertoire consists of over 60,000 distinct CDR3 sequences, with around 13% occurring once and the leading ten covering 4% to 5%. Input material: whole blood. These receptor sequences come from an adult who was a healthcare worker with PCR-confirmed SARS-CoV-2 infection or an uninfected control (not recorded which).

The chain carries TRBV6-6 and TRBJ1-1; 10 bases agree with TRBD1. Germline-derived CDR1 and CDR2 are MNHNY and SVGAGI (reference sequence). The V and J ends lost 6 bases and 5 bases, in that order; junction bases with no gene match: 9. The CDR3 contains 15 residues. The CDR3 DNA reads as TGTGCCAGCAGGGGGACAGGGGATATGGGTACTGAAGCTTTCTTT. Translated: CASRGTGDMGTEAFF.

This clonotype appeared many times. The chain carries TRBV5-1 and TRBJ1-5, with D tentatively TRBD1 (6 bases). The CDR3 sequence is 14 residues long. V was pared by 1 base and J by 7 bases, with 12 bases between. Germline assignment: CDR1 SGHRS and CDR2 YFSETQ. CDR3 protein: CASSLSGGGQPQHF. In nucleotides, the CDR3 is TGCGCCAGCAGCTTGTCGGGGGGCGGACAGCCCCAGCATTTT.

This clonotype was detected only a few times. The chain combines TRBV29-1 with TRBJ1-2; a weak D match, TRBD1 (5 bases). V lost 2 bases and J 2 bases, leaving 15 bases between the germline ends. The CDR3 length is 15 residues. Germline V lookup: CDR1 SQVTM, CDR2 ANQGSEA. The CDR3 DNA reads TGCAGCGTTGAAAGGGACGTTTGGCCCAACTATGGCTACACCTTC. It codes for CSVERDVWPNYGYTF.

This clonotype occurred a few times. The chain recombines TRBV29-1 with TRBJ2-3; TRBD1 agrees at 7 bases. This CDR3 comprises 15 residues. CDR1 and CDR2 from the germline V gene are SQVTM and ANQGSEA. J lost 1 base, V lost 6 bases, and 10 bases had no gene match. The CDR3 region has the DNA TGCAGCGTGGACAGGAGAGGTTTCGGCACAGATACGCAGTATTTT. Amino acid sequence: CSVDRRGFGTDTQYF.

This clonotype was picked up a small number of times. CDR3 loop: CASSPGLAGGETQYF. The CDR3 bases are TGTGCCAGCAGCCCTGGACTAGCGGGGGGAGAGACCCAGTACTTC. The rearrangement links TRBV11-2 to TRBJ2-5; 14 bases match TRBD2. The CDR3 has 15 residues. The trim removed 5 bases at V and 4 bases at J, leaving 3 bases unmatched. Per the germline V gene, CDR1 is SGHAT and CDR2 is FQNNGV.

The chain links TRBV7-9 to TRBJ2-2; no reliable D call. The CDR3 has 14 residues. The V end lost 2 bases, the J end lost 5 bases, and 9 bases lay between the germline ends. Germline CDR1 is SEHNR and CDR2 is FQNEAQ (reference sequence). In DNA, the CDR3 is TGTGCCAGCAGCTTAAGCAGACTTACCGGGGAGCTGTTTTTT. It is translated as CASSLSRLTGELFF. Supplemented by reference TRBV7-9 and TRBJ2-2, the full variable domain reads DTGVSQNPRHKITKRGQNVTFRCDPISEHNRLYWYRQTLGQGPEFLTYFQNEAQLEKSRLLSDRFSAERPKGSFSTLEIQRTEQGDSAMYLCASSLSRLTGELFFGEGSRLTVL.

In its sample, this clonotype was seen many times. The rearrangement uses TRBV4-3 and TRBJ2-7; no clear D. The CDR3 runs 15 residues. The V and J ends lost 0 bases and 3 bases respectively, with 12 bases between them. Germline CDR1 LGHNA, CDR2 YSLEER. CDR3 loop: CASSQDVSLVYEQYF. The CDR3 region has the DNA TGCGCCAGCAGCCAAGATGTGAGCTTAGTCTACGAGCAGTACTTC.

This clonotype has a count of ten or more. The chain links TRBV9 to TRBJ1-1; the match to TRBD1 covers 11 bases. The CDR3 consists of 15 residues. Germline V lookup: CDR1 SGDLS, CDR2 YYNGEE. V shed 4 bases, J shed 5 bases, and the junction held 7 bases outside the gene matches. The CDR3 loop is CASSPHGTGGTEAFF. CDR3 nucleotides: TGTGCCAGCAGCCCCCACGGGACAGGGGGAACTGAAGCTTTCTTT. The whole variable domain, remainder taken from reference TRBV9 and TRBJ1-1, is DSGVTQTPKHLITATGQRVTLRCSPRSGDLSVYWYQQSLDQGLQFLIQYYNGEERAKGNILERFSAQQFPDLHSELNLSSLELGDSALYFCASSPHGTGGTEAFFGQGTRLTVV.

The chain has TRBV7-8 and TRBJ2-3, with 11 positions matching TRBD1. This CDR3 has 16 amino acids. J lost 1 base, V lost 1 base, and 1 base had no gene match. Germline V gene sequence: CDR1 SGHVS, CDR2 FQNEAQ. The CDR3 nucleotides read TGTGCCAGCAGCTTAGAGGGACAGGGGGGCACAGATACGCAGTATTTT. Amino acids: CASSLEGQGGTDTQYF.

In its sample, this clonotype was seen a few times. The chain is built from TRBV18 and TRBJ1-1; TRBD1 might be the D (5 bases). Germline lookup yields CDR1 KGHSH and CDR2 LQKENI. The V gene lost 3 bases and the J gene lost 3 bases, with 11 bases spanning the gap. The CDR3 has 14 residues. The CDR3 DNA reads TGTGCCAGCTCACCCAGGGTCGCGGACACTGAAGCTTTCTTT. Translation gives CASSPRVADTEAFF.